This TCR beta chain is from a study of blood T cell repertoires in COVID-19 (dated by TCRdb to the early 2020s). Context from the whole study: Samples from collaborators originated in the United States, Italy and Spain and spanned both the acute and convalescent phases of COVID-19. Deeply sampled blood TCRbeta repertoires from subjects exposed to, actively infected with, or recovered from COVID-19 were included in the dataset. The samples were drawn from two sources: the first 160 participants of the ongoing ImmuneRACE study, and over 950 subjects contributed by 6 global collaborators. A de-identified subject ID, COVID-19 status, age in years and sex were almost always included in the sample metadata. Where available, HLA class I and class II types were taken from metadata supplied by the sample provider and were not determined by assay-based typing. The material from the prospective study consisted of cDNA or gDNA derived from T cells, B-cell-depleted T cells, or PBMCs. A freely available public database, intended as a resource for researchers studying the immune response to SARS-CoV-2, is where the repertoires were released.

The immunoSEQ Assay, a bias-controlled multiplex PCR, was used to amplify TCRbeta CDR3 regions from genomic DNA. The published analysis was carried out like this. The number of nucleated cells in each sample was estimated by amplification of reference gene primers within the assay. Sequence reads were collapsed and filtered to measure the absolute abundance of every unique TCRbeta CDR3 rearrangement. For each sample, productive Simpson clonality was calculated as the square root of Simpson's diversity index across productive rearrangements. The table comes from immuneACCESS by way of TCRdb, which keeps in-frame sequences with V and J called. Part of the clones is missing from these tables; in studies checked, under half for an unresolved V gene and the rest for unknown reasons. That table supplies the V and J calls and clone size; D and trimming were determined from the DNA. The sample table lists approximately 230,000 clones, approximately 89% of them with a count of one. Of the sample, roughly 6% is held by the ten largest clones.

In Seattle, one collaborating source enrolled patients while the infection was active and tracked those patients longitudinally over the course of disease. Collaborating institutions collected whole blood in K2EDTA tubes following their own protocols. For TCRbeta analysis, collaborators shipped samples in one of three forms: frozen whole blood, isolated PBMCs, or DNA extracted from either of those sample types. In regard to this clone: There is no known antigen for this receptor. There are no base qualities to consult, and no much larger clone falls within one base. This same CDR3 is encoded by further DNA sequences in the sample.

What the authors observed across the whole study: The amount of clinical and demographic metadata varied by source and participant and was provided uncurated.

Looking up the germline V gene (reference sequence) yields CDR1 GTSNPN and CDR2 SVGIG. V drops 0 bases and J drops 1 base, leaving 6 bases in between. Taken from cysteine to phenylalanine, the CDR3 has 14 residues. The CDR3 DNA has 42 bases and is translated from base 1. The clonotype comes from a woman younger than 45 with COVID-19, enrolled during active disease. Recombination linked TRBV30 to TRBJ2-2; the D gene is not confidently resolved. The sequencing input was peripheral blood. The DNA reads TGTGCCTGGAGTGTACTGAAGAACACCGGGGAGCTGTTTTTT. It codes for CAWSVLKNTGELFF.